This TCR beta chain was found in a study of long-term antiretroviral therapy in people with HIV. Researchers report immunoSEQ v3.0 was run at survey level. Some clones are missing from TCRdb's copy, which holds only in-frame ones; the method was immunoSEQ multiplex PCR. The sample holds some 30,000 clones, roughly 85% seen once. In the United States, treatment was given to all participants with HIV. CDR3 length: 13 residues. CDR1 SGDLS and CDR2 YYNGEE come from the germline V gene. The V end was cut by 2 bases, the J end by 4 bases, with 8 bases between. This chain joins TRBV9 and TRBJ2-3; D gene unclear. The clonotype was recovered from a man between 18 and 35 years old with HIV. Specimen: unsorted PBMCs, collected roughly 3.5 years after starting antiretroviral therapy. The CDR3 bases are TGTGCCAGCAGCGTTGGAGATGCAGATACGCAGTATTTT. This translates into CASSVGDADTQYF.